This T cell receptor beta chain is from a study of blood T cells in healthy people across ages. Findings and caveats of the study: Researchers deemed the diversity estimates from one million T cells underestimates. A roughly linear age-dependent decrease characterized TCR beta diversity per million T cells. Fewer expanded clones and more diversity marked long-lived versus aged donors.

V was shortened by 6 bases and J by 3 bases, with 14 bases between the two germline ends. The CDR3 is made up of 14 amino acids. CDR1 is SGHRS and CDR2 is YFSETQ in the germline V gene. For the second PCR, which ran for about 6 to 12 cycles, a sample-barcoded 5' primer and a J-beta primer mix were used. TCRdb re-derived calls from the 5' RACE reads in MiXCR, one entry per CDR3 protein. The repertoire holds roughly 2 million distinct CDR3 sequences, 49% seen once, with 2.1% in the top ten. Total RNA extraction produced at least 5.5 micrograms (per sample) for the study. On this clonotype itself: As yet, its antigen is unknown.

The sequencing sample was made of blood. The chain recombines TRBV5-1 with TRBJ2-3; D gene unclear. This TCR came from a woman in her thirties or forties in good health. The CDR3 DNA reads TGCGCCAGCACCGATCAGTGGGGTACAGATACGCAGTATTTT. The encoded protein is CASTDQWGTDTQYF.